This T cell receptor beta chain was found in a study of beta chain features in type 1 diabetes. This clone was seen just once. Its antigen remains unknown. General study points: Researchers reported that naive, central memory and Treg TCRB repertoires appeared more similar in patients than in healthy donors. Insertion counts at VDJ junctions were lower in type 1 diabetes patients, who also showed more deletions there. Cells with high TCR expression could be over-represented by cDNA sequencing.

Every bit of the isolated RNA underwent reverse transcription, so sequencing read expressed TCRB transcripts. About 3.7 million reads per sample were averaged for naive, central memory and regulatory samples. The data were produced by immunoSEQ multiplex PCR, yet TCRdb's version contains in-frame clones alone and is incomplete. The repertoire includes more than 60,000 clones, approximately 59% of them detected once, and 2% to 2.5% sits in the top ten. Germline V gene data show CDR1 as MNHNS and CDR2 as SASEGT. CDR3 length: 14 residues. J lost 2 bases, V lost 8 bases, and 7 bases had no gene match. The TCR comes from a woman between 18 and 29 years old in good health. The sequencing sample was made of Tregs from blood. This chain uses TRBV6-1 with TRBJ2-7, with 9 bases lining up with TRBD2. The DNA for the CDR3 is TGTGCCAGCGAAATAGCGGGGGCCACCTACGAGCAGTACTTC. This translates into CASEIAGATYEQYF.